The rows below give T cell receptor beta chains drawn from one sample of a study of cytomegalovirus exposure and HLA in healthy donors. Clones were read by immunoSEQ multiplex PCR, and TCRdb kept only the in-frame ones, dropping some. Among 150,000 to 200,000 clones listed, about 81% were seen once. Source material: PBMCs. Receptors originate from a woman aged 18-35 years in good health and CMV-seronegative. CDR3s include the opening cysteine and the closing phenylalanine or tryptophan. The order of the fields is V gene, D gene, J gene, clone size, CDR3 protein, CDR3 DNA. The D gene is left open where the match is weak. Size values are once, few and many counts, or a class for expanded clones, and some rows have none.

TRBV7-2,NA,TRBJ2-3,NA,CASSLDRGNTQYF,TGTGCCAGCAGCTTAGACCGGGGGAATACGCAGTATTTT
TRBV27,NA,TRBJ1-1,NA,CASSQGTGGTEAFF,TGTGCCAGCAGTCAAGGGACGGGGGGCACTGAAGCTTTCTTT
TRBV11-2,TRBD1,TRBJ1-5,once,CASSQDRVQPQHF,TGTGCCAGCAGCCAAGACAGGGTCCAGCCCCAGCATTTT
TRBV6-5,TRBD1,TRBJ1-1,NA,CASSQQGPQSEAFF,TGTGCCAGCAGCCAACAGGGGCCCCAGTCGGAAGCTTTCTTT
TRBV4-1,NA,TRBJ2-1,NA,CASSQDLVRNEQFF,TGCGCCAGCAGCCAAGATTTGGTGCGAAATGAGCAGTTCTTC
TRBV6-1,TRBD1,TRBJ1-1,NA,CASSEAARTGAFF,TGTGCCAGCAGTGAAGCCGCCAGGACAGGGGCTTTCTTT
TRBV5-4,NA,TRBJ1-2,NA,CASSFEQLYGYTF,TGTGCCAGCAGCTTCGAACAGCTTTATGGCTACACCTTC
TRBV6-6,TRBD1,TRBJ2-3,NA,CASSGQDGTDTQYF,TGTGCCAGCAGCGGACAGGACGGTACAGATACGCAGTATTTT
TRBV28,TRBD1,TRBJ1-3,NA,CASSDRGAGNTIYF,TGTGCCAGCAGTGACAGGGGAGCTGGAAACACCATATATTTT
TRBV2,TRBD1,TRBJ2-7,NA,CASRLDRGLVYEQYF,TGTGCCAGCAGACTCGACAGGGGGCTTGTGTACGAGCAGTACTTC
TRBV7-9,TRBD1,TRBJ2-7,NA,CSSSLVGQGHPYEQYF,TGTTCCAGCAGCTTAGTAGGACAGGGTCATCCCTACGAGCAGTACTTC
TRBV29-1,TRBD1,TRBJ1-1,NA,CSVEPRDRKAFF,TGCAGCGTTGAACCCCGGGACAGAAAAGCTTTCTTT
TRBV28,NA,TRBJ2-7,NA,CASSFSLPGEQYF,TGTGCCAGCAGTTTCTCTCTACCGGGGGAGCAGTACTTC
TRBV10-1,TRBD1,TRBJ2-5,NA,CARSTGFSETQYF,TGCGCCAGATCGACAGGGTTTTCAGAGACCCAGTACTTC
TRBV7-9,NA,TRBJ2-5,NA,CAGTQETQYF,TGTGCCGGCACACAAGAGACCCAGTACTTC
TRBV6-5,TRBD1,TRBJ2-7,NA,CASTTGTGGPDEQYF,TGTGCCAGCACAACCGGGACAGGGGGACCCGACGAGCAGTACTTC
TRBV14,TRBD2,TRBJ2-1,NA,CASSQGPIGRVEDEQFF,TGTGCCAGCAGCCAAGGTCCGATCGGGAGGGTCGAGGATGAGCAGTTCTTC
TRBV4-1,NA,TRBJ2-7,NA,CASSQDRGGYSSYEQYF,TGCGCCAGCAGCCAAGATCGCGGGGGCTATAGCTCCTACGAGCAGTACTTC
TRBV5-1,TRBD1,TRBJ2-1,NA,CASSSDRGHGEQFF,TGCGCCAGCAGCTCGGACAGGGGGCATGGTGAGCAGTTCTTC
TRBV2,NA,TRBJ2-1,NA,CASRSDSTAYNEQFF,TGTGCCAGCAGGTCAGACTCCACCGCCTACAATGAGCAGTTCTTC
TRBV7-9,TRBD2,TRBJ2-7,NA,CASSLQLAGPREQYF,TGTGCCAGCAGCTTACAACTAGCGGGGCCGAGGGAGCAGTACTTC
TRBV5-4,NA,TRBJ2-2,NA,CALPVGDTGELFF,TGTGCCCTCCCGGTAGGAGACACCGGGGAGCTGTTTTTT
TRBV5-1,NA,TRBJ2-1,few,CASSLADNNEQFF,TGCGCCAGCAGCTTGGCGGACAATAATGAGCAGTTCTTC
TRBV18,NA,TRBJ1-5,NA,CASSQGHSNQPQHF,TGTGCCAGCTCCCAGGGACATAGCAATCAGCCCCAGCATTTT
TRBV6-5,NA,TRBJ1-4,NA,CASSYSPENSNEKLFF,TGTGCCAGCAGTTACTCACCGGAGAACTCTAATGAAAAACTGTTTTTT
TRBV5-1,NA,TRBJ2-5,NA,CASRTHQETQYF,TGCGCCAGCAGGACACACCAAGAGACCCAGTACTTC
TRBV19,TRBD1,TRBJ1-2,once,CASNSGTALYGYTF,TGTGCCAGTAACTCCGGGACAGCACTCTATGGCTACACCTTC
TRBV29-1,TRBD1,TRBJ1-2,NA,CSVEARTGGIRDPLYGYTF,TGCAGCGTTGAGGCTCGGACAGGGGGAATCCGAGACCCCCTCTATGGCTACACCTTC
TRBV11-2,NA,TRBJ2-2,once,CASSLGAGELFF,TGTGCCAGCAGCTTAGGAGCCGGGGAGCTGTTTTTT
TRBV5-1,NA,TRBJ2-2,NA,CAARELPNTGELFF,TGCGCCGCCCGGGAATTGCCCAACACCGGGGAGCTGTTTTTT
TRBV4-2,TRBD1,TRBJ1-2,NA,CTSSQVEDREGYTF,TGTACCAGCAGCCAAGTTGAGGACAGGGAAGGCTACACCTTC
TRBV27,TRBD1,TRBJ2-1,once,CASLTLGQGKSNEQFF,TGTGCCAGCCTTACTCTGGGACAGGGAAAGAGCAATGAGCAGTTCTTC
TRBV18,NA,TRBJ2-1,NA,CASSIRDFYNEQFF,TGTGCCAGCTCAATCCGGGACTTTTACAATGAGCAGTTCTTC
TRBV1,NA,TRBJ2-2,once,CTSSPEGASGGLNTGELFF,TGCACCAGCAGCCCCGAAGGGGCTAGCGGGGGGCTGAACACCGGGGAGCTGTTTTTT
TRBV5-5,NA,TRBJ2-3,NA,CASSPLGGISSTDTQYF,TGTGCCAGCAGCCCCCTGGGGGGAATCTCTAGCACAGATACGCAGTATTTT
TRBV28,NA,TRBJ1-1,once,CASSITGMNTEAFF,TGTGCCAGCAGTATCACAGGGATGAACACTGAAGCTTTCTTT
TRBV7-2,TRBD2,TRBJ2-5,NA,CASSVGGIRVETQYF,TGTGCCAGCAGCGTGGGGGGGATCCGGGTAGAGACCCAGTACTTC
TRBV27,TRBD1,TRBJ2-2,NA,CASSGDRVDTGELFF,TGTGCCAGCAGTGGGGACAGGGTGGACACCGGGGAGCTGTTTTTT
TRBV10-1,NA,TRBJ1-4,once,CASSWGQEKLFF,TGCGCCAGCAGTTGGGGACAAGAAAAACTGTTTTTT
TRBV5-1,NA,TRBJ2-2,NA,CASSLAGSTGELFF,TGCGCCAGCAGCTTGGCGGGGAGCACCGGGGAGCTGTTTTTT
TRBV6-1,NA,TRBJ2-7,few,CASSGAPGEQYF,TGTGCCAGCAGCGGAGCGCCGGGAGAGCAGTACTTC
TRBV19,TRBD1,TRBJ2-7,once,CASSIGLTGTEYF,TGTGCCAGTAGCATCGGGCTGACAGGGACGGAGTACTTC
TRBV6-5,NA,TRBJ1-1,few,CASSYYGGTEAFF,TGTGCCAGCAGTTACTACGGGGGCACTGAAGCTTTCTTT
TRBV11-2,NA,TRBJ1-2,NA,CASSLEPGSGYTF,TGTGCCAGCAGCTTAGAACCAGGCAGTGGCTACACCTTC
TRBV5-1,TRBD1,TRBJ1-1,few,CASSTGDSAMNTEAFF,TGCGCCAGCAGCACCGGGGACAGCGCTATGAACACTGAAGCTTTCTTT
TRBV19,NA,TRBJ1-1,NA,CASSNGRRASEAFF,TGTGCCAGTAGTAATGGACGCAGGGCTAGTGAAGCTTTCTTT
TRBV28,TRBD1,TRBJ1-4,NA,CASSRTGTGVGKLFF,TGTGCCAGCAGCCGAACCGGGACAGGGGTCGGGAAACTGTTTTTT
TRBV6-6,TRBD1,TRBJ1-4,NA,CASSESGTGDEKLFF,TGTGCCAGCAGCGAATCCGGGACAGGGGATGAAAAACTGTTTTTT
TRBV5-1,TRBD1,TRBJ2-5,once,CASSLFGTEETQYF,TGCGCCAGCAGCTTGTTTGGGACAGAAGAGACCCAGTACTTC
TRBV7-8,NA,TRBJ1-1,NA,CASSSPMNTEAFF,TGTGCCAGCAGCTCCCCAATGAACACTGAAGCTTTCTTT
TRBV13,TRBD1,TRBJ2-5,NA,CASSFGQGGYQETQYF,TGTGCCAGCAGCTTCGGACAGGGGGGTTACCAAGAGACCCAGTACTTC
TRBV11-2,TRBD2,TRBJ2-2,NA,CASSGGLAGLANTGELFF,TGTGCCAGCAGCGGGGGACTAGCGGGCCTCGCGAACACCGGGGAGCTGTTTTTT
TRBV27,NA,TRBJ1-5,NA,CASSLQGYSNQPQHF,TGTGCCAGCAGTTTACAGGGGTATAGCAATCAGCCCCAGCATTTT
TRBV5-1,NA,TRBJ1-2,NA,CASSAQGIYGYTF,TGCGCCAGCAGCGCGCAGGGGATCTATGGCTACACCTTC
TRBV28,NA,TRBJ1-5,NA,CASSPSQGNQPQHF,TGTGCCAGCAGTCCCAGCCAGGGGAATCAGCCCCAGCATTTT
TRBV5-6,TRBD1,TRBJ2-7,NA,CASSFSGQGYEQYF,TGTGCCAGCAGCTTCTCGGGACAGGGTTACGAGCAGTACTTC